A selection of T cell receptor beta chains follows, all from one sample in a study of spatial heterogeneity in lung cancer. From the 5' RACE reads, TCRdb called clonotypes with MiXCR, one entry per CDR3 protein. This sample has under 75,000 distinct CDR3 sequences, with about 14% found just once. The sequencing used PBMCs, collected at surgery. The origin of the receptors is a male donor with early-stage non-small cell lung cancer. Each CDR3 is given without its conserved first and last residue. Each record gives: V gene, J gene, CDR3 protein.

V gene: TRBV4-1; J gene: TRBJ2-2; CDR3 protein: ASSQIALPGGELF
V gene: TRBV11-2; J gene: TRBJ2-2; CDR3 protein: ASSFLRGRSTGELF
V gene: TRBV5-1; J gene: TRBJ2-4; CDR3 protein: ASSVLPAEQNIQY
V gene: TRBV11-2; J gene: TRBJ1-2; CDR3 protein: ASSPSGGRTSYGYT
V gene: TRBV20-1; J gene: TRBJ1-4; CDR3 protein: SARRGTEKLF
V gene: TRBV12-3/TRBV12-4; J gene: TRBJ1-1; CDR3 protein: ASSLAGGLEAF
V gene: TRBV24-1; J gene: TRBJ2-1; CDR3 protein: ATSDLGEGRDEQF
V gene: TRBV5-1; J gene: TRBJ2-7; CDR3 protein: ASSMGPGQGIYEQY
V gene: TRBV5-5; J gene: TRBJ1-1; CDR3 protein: ASSLLPGSMNTEAF
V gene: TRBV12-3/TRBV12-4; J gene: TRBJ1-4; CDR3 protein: ASRLRTAATNEKLF
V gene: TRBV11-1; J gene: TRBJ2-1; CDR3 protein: ASTSGRVYNEQF
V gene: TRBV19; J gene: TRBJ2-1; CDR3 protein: ASGLAGILNEQF
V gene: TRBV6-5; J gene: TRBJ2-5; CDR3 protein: ASSLAGAPRETQY
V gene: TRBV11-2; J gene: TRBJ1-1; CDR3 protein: ASSLGLGTEAF
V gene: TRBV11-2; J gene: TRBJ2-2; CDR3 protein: ASSFNANTGELF